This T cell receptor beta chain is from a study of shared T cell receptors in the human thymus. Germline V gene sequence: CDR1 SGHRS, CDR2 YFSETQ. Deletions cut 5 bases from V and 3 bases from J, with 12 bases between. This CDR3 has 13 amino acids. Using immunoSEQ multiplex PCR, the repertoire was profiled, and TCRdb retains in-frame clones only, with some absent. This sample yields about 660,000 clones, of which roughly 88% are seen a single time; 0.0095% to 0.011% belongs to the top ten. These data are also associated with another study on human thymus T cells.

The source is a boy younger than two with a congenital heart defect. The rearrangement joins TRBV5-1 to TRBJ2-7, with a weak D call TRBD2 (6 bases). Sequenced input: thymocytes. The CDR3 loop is CASRDGLLYEQYF. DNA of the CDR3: TGCGCCAGCAGGGACGGACTACTCTACGAGCAGTACTTC.